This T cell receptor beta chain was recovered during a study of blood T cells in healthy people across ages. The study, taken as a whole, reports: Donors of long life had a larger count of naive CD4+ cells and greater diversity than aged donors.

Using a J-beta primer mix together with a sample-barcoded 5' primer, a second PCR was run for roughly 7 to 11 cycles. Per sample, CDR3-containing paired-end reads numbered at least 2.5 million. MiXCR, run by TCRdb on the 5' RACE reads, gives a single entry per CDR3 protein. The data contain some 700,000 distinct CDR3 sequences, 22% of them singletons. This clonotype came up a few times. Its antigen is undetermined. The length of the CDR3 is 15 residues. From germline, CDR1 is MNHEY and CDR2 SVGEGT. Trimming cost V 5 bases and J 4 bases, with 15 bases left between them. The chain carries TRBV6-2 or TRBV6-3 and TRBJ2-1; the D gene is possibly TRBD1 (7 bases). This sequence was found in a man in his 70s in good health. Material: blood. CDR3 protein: CASSREGGQYNEQFF. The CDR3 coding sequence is TGTGCCAGCAGTCGTGAGGGGGGACAGTACAATGAGCAGTTCTTC.